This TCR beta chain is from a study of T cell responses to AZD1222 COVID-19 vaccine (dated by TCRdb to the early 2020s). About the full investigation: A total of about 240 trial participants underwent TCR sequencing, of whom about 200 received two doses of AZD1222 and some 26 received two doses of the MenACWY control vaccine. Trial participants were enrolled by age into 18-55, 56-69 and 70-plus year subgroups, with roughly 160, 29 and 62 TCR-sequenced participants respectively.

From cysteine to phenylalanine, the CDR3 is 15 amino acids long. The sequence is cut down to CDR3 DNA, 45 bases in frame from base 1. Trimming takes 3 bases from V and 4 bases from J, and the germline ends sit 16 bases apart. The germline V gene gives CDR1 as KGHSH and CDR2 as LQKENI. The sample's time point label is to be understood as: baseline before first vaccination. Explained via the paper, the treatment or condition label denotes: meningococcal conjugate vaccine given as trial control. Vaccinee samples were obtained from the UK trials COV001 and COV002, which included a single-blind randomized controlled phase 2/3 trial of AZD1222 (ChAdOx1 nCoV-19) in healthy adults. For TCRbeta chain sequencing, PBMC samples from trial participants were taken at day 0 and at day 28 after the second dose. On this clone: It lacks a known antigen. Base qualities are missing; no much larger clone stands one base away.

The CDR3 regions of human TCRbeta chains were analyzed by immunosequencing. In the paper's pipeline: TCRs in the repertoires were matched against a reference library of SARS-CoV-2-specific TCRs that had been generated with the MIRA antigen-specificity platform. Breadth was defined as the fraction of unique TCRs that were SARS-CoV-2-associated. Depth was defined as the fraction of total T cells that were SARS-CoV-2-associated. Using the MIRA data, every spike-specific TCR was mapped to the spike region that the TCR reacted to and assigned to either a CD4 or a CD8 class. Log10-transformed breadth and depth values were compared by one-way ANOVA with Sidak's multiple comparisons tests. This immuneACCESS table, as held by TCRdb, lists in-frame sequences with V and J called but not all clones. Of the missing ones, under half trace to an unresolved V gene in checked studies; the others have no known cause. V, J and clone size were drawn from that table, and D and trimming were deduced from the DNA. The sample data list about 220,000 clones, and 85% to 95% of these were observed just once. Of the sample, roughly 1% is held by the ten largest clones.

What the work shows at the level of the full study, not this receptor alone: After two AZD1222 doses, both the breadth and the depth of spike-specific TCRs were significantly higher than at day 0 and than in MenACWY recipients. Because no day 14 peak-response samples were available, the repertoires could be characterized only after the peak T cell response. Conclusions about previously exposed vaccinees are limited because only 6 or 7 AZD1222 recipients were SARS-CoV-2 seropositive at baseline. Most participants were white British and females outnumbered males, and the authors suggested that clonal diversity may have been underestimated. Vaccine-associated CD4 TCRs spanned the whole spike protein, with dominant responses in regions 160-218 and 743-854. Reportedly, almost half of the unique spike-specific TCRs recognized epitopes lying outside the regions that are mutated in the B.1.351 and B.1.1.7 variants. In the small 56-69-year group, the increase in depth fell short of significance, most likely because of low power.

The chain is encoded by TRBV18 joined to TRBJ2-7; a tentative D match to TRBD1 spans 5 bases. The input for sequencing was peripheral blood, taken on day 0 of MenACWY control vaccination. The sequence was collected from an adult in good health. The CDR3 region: CASSPGQGTTYEQYF. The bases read TGTGCCAGCTCACCTGGGCAGGGTACGACATACGAGCAGTACTTC. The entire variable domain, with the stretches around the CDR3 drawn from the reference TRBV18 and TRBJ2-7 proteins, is NAGVMQNPRHLVRRRGQEARLRCSPMKGHSHVYWYRQLPEEGLKFMVYLQKENIIDESGMPKERFSAEFPKEGPSILRIQQVVRGDSAAYFCASSPGQGTTYEQYFGPGTRLTVT.